This T cell receptor (beta chain) stems from a study of response to subunit inactivated influenza vaccine. Overall study results and limits: Every seasonal influenza vaccination brings in few new T cells, the authors suggested.

Germline CDR1 MNHEY, CDR2 SMNVEV (reference sequence). CDR3 length: 18 amino acids. Trimming took off 3 bases at V and 1 base at J, with 19 bases between the two ends. Comment on this clonotype: Antigen: not known.

TCRdb ran MiXCR on the RT-PCR reads and lists one entry per CDR3 protein. The top ten hold around 13% of the sample, which has 540,000 or so distinct CDR3 sequences, around 13% seen once. This TCR was recovered from a man aged 50 to 59 who received an inactivated influenza vaccine. The specimen comprised PBMCs from blood, sampled more than 35 days after vaccination. The V call is TRBV27, the J call TRBJ2-4, with D perhaps TRBD1 or TRBD2 (5 bases each). CDR3 DNA: TGTGCCAGCAGTTTTGCAGGGACCCGAATAGGGGCCAAAAACATTCAGTACTTC. Its protein is CASSFAGTRIGAKNIQYF.